The T cell receptor (beta chain) described here comes from a study of OX40 agonist ivuxolimab in advanced cancers. Study-wide context: Every 2 weeks, patients got intravenous ivuxolimab at one of six dose levels (0.01-10 mg/kg).

Here immunoSEQ multiplex PCR was the method, and the copy in TCRdb shows in-frame clones only, minus some. Among roughly 81,000 clones listed, 75% to 90% were seen once. This receptor was taken from an adult with an advanced solid tumor such as melanoma, head and neck, liver or kidney cancer. The source material was CD4+ or CD8+ T cells sorted from blood, sampled in a trial of the OX40 agonist ivuxolimab.

In nucleotides, the CDR3 is TGTGCCAGCAGGACAGGGTCAGGTACAGATACGCAGTATTTT. Translated, it gives CASRTGSGTDTQYF. This chain uses TRBV7-9 with TRBJ2-3; 7 bases fit TRBD1. Trimming at V came to 6 bases and at J to 3 bases, leaving 6 bases not matched to a gene. Germline V gene lookup returns CDR1 SEHNR and CDR2 FQNEAQ (reference sequence). CDR3 length equals 14 residues. Complete variable domain (other parts from reference TRBV7-9 and TRBJ2-3): DTGVSQNPRHKITKRGQNVTFRCDPISEHNRLYWYRQTLGQGPEFLTYFQNEAQLEKSRLLSDRFSAERPKGSFSTLEIQRTEQGDSAMYLCASRTGSGTDTQYFGPGTRLTVL.